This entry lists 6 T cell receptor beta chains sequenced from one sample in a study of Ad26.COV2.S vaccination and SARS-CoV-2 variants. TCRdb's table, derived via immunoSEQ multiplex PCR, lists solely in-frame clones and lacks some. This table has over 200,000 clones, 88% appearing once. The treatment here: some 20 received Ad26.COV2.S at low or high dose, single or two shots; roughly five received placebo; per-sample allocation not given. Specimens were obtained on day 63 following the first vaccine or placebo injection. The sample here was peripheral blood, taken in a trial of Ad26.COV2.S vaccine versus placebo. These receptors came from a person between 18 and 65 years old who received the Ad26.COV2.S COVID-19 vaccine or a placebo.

CDR3 bases: TGCAGTGCTAGTTTACTAGCGGGAGGGCCCGGCACAGATACGCAGTATTTT. Protein product: CSASLLAGGPGTDTQYF. The chain links TRBV20-1 to TRBJ2-3; 13 nucleotides match TRBD2. The CDR3 totals 17 residues. The germline CDR1 and CDR2 sequences are DFQATT and SNEGSKA (reference sequence). With 3 bases clipped from V and 1 base from J, the junction kept 7 bases outside the gene matches.

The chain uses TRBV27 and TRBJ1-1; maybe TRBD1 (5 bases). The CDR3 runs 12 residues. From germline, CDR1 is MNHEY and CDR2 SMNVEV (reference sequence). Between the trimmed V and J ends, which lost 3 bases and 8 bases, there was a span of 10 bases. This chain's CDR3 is CASSLLGREAFF. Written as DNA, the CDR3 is TGTGCCAGCAGTTTGTTGGGACGGGAAGCTTTCTTT.

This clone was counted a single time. The CDR3, as DNA: TGTGCCAGCAGTTGGGGCGGGTATAGCAATCAGCCCCAGCATTTT. This sequence encodes CASSWGGYSNQPQHF. The V gene is TRBV6-2 or TRBV6-3, the J gene TRBJ1-5; a possible D gene is TRBD1 (5 bases). Germline CDR1 reads MNHEY; CDR2 reads SVGEGT. The length of the CDR3 is 15 residues. Trimming removed 4 bases from V and 0 bases from J, with 10 bases in between.

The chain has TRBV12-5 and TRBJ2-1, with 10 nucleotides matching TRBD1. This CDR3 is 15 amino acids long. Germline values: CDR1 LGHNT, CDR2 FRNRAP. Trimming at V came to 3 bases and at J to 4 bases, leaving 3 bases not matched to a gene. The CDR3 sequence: CASGFRDRGYNEQFF. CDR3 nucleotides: TGTGCTAGTGGTTTCCGGGACAGGGGTTACAATGAGCAGTTCTTC.

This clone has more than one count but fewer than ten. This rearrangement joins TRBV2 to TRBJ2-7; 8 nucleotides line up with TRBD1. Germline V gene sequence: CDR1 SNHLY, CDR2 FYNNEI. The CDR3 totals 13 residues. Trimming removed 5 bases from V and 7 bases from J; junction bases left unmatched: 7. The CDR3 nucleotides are TGTGCCAGCAGTCGAGGACAGGGAAGGGAGCAGTACTTC. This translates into CASSRGQGREQYF. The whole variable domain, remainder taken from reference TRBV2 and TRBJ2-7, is EPEVTQTPSHQVTQMGQEVILRCVPISNHLYFYWYRQILGQKVEFLVSFYNNEISEKSEIFDDQFSVERPDGSNFTLKIRSTKLEDSAMYFCASSRGQGREQYFGPGTRLTVT.

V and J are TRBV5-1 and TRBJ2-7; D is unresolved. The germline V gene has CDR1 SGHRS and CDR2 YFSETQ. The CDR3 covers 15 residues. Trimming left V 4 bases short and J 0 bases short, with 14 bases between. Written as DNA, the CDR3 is TGCGCCAGCAGCCTGGACGGGCGGAGCTCCTACGAGCAGTACTTC. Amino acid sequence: CASSLDGRSSYEQYF.